These T cell receptor beta chains were read from a single sample in a study of cytomegalovirus exposure and HLA in healthy donors. The assay was immunoSEQ multiplex PCR, and TCRdb's table has in-frame clones only and misses some. The sample has 110,000 or so clones; around 88% are singletons. Sequencing was done on a sample of PBMCs. Every receptor here comes from a man between 18 and 35 years old in good health and CMV-seronegative. The CDR3 runs from the conserved cysteine through the conserved F or W. A D gene is named only where the DNA matches it firmly. Some rows mark clone size as missing; the rest say once, few, many or name a class of expanded clone.

d_call j_call clone_size v_call cdr3_aa cdr3_nt
TRBD1 TRBJ1-5 . TRBV4-1 CASSPGQGAGLTQHF TGCGCCAGCAGCCCGGGACAGGGGGCAGGCTTGACCCAGCATTTT
. TRBJ2-2 . TRBV27 CASSWGLLNTGELFF TGTGCCAGCAGTTGGGGCCTCCTGAACACCGGGGAGCTGTTTTTT
TRBD1 TRBJ1-2 . TRBV7-9 CASSLVGQGAGYTF TGTGCCAGCAGCTTAGTCGGACAGGGGGCGGGCTACACCTTC
TRBD2 TRBJ2-7 few TRBV28 CASRQLATEQYF TGTGCCAGCAGACAACTAGCGACCGAGCAGTACTTC
TRBD1 TRBJ1-3 . TRBV27 CASSRGAGNTIYF TGTGCCAGCAGCAGGGGGGCTGGAAACACCATATATTTT
TRBD2 TRBJ2-3 once TRBV30 CAWRDLAASTDTQYF TGTGCCTGGAGAGATCTAGCGGCTAGCACAGATACGCAGTATTTT
. TRBJ1-1 . TRBV4-1 CASSQARGATEAFF TGCGCCAGCAGCCAAGCCAGGGGCGCCACTGAAGCTTTCTTT
. TRBJ1-3 few TRBV5-1 CASSATADSGNTIYF TGCGCCAGCAGTGCGACAGCCGACTCTGGAAACACCATATATTTT
. TRBJ2-2 . TRBV9 CASSVSIGELFF TGTGCCAGCAGCGTATCTATCGGGGAGCTGTTTTTT
. TRBJ2-7 . TRBV5-6 CASSLFEQMLREQYF TGTGCCAGCAGCTTGTTTGAACAGATGCTACGAGAGCAGTACTTC
TRBD1 TRBJ1-5 . TRBV6-6 CASSTPGTGLQPQHF TGTGCCAGCAGTACGCCCGGGACAGGGCTTCAGCCCCAGCATTTT
. TRBJ1-2 once TRBV30 CAWSVVFGDGYTF TGTGCCTGGAGTGTTGTATTCGGGGATGGCTACACCTTC
TRBD2 TRBJ2-7 . TRBV19 CASGRGSSYEQYF TGTGCCAGCGGGAGGGGTAGCTCCTACGAGCAGTACTTC
TRBD1 TRBJ2-7 . TRBV19 CASSKGDRVEQYF TGTGCCAGTAGTAAGGGGGACAGGGTCGAGCAGTACTTC
. TRBJ1-4 . TRBV5-8 CASSFSGHTTNEKLFF TGTGCCAGCAGCTTCTCCGGACATACAACTAATGAAAAACTGTTTTTT
. TRBJ1-5 . TRBV13 CASSLGAGHQPQHF TGTGCCAGCAGCTTAGGGGCAGGGCATCAGCCCCAGCATTTT
. TRBJ2-7 . TRBV21-1 CASSKPTGGVIDEQYF TGTGCCAGCAGCAAACCGACAGGGGGCGTTATTGACGAGCAGTACTTC
. TRBJ1-6 . TRBV28 CASSLSGPLSALHF TGTGCCAGCAGTTTATCAGGTCCCCTTTCGGCCCTCCACTTT
. TRBJ1-4 . TRBV7-9 CASSLSGSGEKLFF TGTGCCAGCAGCTTATCAGGGTCGGGTGAAAAACTGTTTTTT
. TRBJ1-1 . TRBV27 CASSLMGMGTEAFF TGTGCCAGCAGTTTAATGGGCATGGGCACTGAAGCTTTCTTT
TRBD2 TRBJ2-3 . TRBV7-8 CASSLVLAGGADTQYF TGTGCCAGCAGCTTAGTACTAGCGGGAGGAGCAGATACGCAGTATTTT
TRBD1 TRBJ2-7 . TRBV27 CASSLRTGAYYEQYF TGTGCCAGCAGTTTGAGGACAGGGGCTTACTACGAGCAGTACTTC
. TRBJ1-2 . TRBV6-1 CASSELTGLNYGYTF TGTGCCAGCAGTGAATTAACAGGTTTGAACTATGGCTACACCTTC
TRBD1 TRBJ1-5 few TRBV19 CASSTDRGGNQPQHF TGTGCCAGTAGTACGGACAGGGGAGGCAATCAGCCCCAGCATTTT
. TRBJ1-3 . TRBV28 CASSFRGSGNTIYF TGTGCCAGCAGTTTTCGCGGGTCTGGAAACACCATATATTTT
TRBD2 TRBJ2-7 few TRBV11-3 CASSLESSGNVYEQYF TGTGCCAGCAGCTTAGAGTCTAGCGGGAATGTTTACGAGCAGTACTTC
. TRBJ2-1 . TRBV5-1 CASSRGAVGNEQFF TGCGCCAGCAGCAGGGGTGCTGTTGGCAATGAGCAGTTCTTC
TRBD1 TRBJ1-5 . TRBV19 CASSATGDAGQPQHF TGTGCCAGTAGCGCCACAGGGGATGCGGGACAGCCCCAGCATTTT
. TRBJ2-1 . TRBV28 CASSIAAALNNEQFF TGTGCCAGCAGTATTGCCGCGGCCCTAAACAATGAGCAGTTCTTC
TRBD2 TRBJ2-1 . TRBV2 CASHPASGRATTQNEQFF TGTGCCAGCCACCCGGCTAGCGGGAGGGCAACTACCCAAAATGAGCAGTTCTTC
. TRBJ1-6 . TRBV11-2 CASSLQGRFSYNSPLHF TGTGCCAGCAGCTTACAGGGGCGATTCTCCTATAATTCACCCCTCCACTTT
. TRBJ2-3 few TRBV4-2 CASSDNMGGTDTQYF TGTGCCAGCAGCGACAACATGGGGGGAACAGATACGCAGTATTTT
. TRBJ1-5 . TRBV28 CASSSAGYNQPQHF TGTGCCAGCAGTTCCGCGGGTTACAATCAGCCCCAGCATTTT
TRBD2 TRBJ2-3 . TRBV10-3 CAISDRGEVAGWTDTQYF TGTGCCATCAGTGATCGGGGGGAGGTGGCGGGGTGGACAGATACGCAGTATTTT
TRBD1 TRBJ2-5 . TRBV28 CASSLGQGGTQYF TGTGCCAGCAGTTTGGGACAGGGAGGGACCCAGTACTTC
. TRBJ1-1 . TRBV27 CASSLGGSTEAFF TGTGCCAGCAGTTTGGGGGGTTCGACTGAAGCTTTCTTT
. TRBJ1-3 . TRBV16 CASSQSRGAYGNTIYF TGTGCCAGCAGCCAATCCAGGGGCGCATATGGAAACACCATATATTTT
. TRBJ1-3 once TRBV6-5 CASGGWSSSGNTIYF TGTGCCAGCGGTGGGTGGAGCAGCTCTGGAAACACCATATATTTT
TRBD1 TRBJ2-2 . TRBV5-1 CASSTGTGMNTGELFF TGCGCCAGCAGCACGGGGACAGGGATGAACACCGGGGAGCTGTTTTTT
TRBD1 TRBJ2-7 . TRBV4-1 CASSQDSWTGGYEQYF TGCGCCAGCAGCCAAGATTCCTGGACAGGGGGATACGAGCAGTACTTC
TRBD1 TRBJ2-2 . TRBV12-5 CASGLLTGDTGELFF TGTGCTAGTGGTTTGCTAACAGGGGACACCGGGGAGCTGTTTTTT
TRBD2 TRBJ2-3 once TRBV4-1 CASSQLIAGGDTDTQYF TGCGCCAGCAGCCAACTTATAGCGGGAGGGGACACAGATACGCAGTATTTT
. TRBJ2-2 . TRBV15 CATSREAASSAGELFF TGTGCCACCAGCAGAGAAGCGGCTTCCTCGGCCGGGGAGCTGTTTTTT
TRBD1 TRBJ1-1 . TRBV15 CATRTDRGVSTEAFF TGTGCCACCAGAACGGACAGGGGTGTTAGCACTGAAGCTTTCTTT
. TRBJ1-6 . TRBV23-1 CASSLRLNSPLHF TGCGCCAGCAGTCTCAGGTTGAATTCACCCCTCCACTTT
. TRBJ1-1 once TRBV28 CASSLSDRNEAFF TGTGCCAGCAGTTTGAGCGATAGAAATGAAGCTTTCTTT
TRBD2 TRBJ2-3 . TRBV29-1 CSAPGTSGITDTQYF TGCAGCGCACCAGGGACTAGCGGAATCACAGATACGCAGTATTTT
. TRBJ1-5 . TRBV6-1 CASSESRRREVGNQPQHF TGTGCCAGCAGTGAAAGCCGGCGCAGGGAGGTTGGCAATCAGCCCCAGCATTTT
TRBD1 TRBJ2-1 . TRBV18 CASSPGQGSYNEQFF TGTGCCAGCTCACCGGGACAGGGCTCCTACAATGAGCAGTTCTTC
TRBD1 TRBJ2-3 . TRBV5-1 CASATRDRGTDTQYF TGCGCCAGCGCTACCCGGGACAGAGGCACAGATACGCAGTATTTT
TRBD1 TRBJ2-7 once TRBV6-6 CASSMEGQAYEQYF TGTGCCAGCAGTATGGAGGGACAGGCCTACGAGCAGTACTTC
. TRBJ2-6 . TRBV7-4 CASSLVPGESSGANVLTF TGTGCCAGCAGCTTAGTTCCAGGTGAGAGCTCTGGGGCCAACGTCCTGACTTTC